This paragraph reports one TCR beta chain. This clonotype was seen more than once but under ten times. Its recognized antigen is unknown. Base qualities are not recorded, but no much larger clone differs from it by a single base. V lost 5 bases and J lost 2 bases, and the count of bases not matched to a germline gene is 7. Inclusive of the bounding cysteine and phenylalanine, the CDR3 is 15 residues long. CDR3 DNA is the only sequence kept; it has 45 bases, read in frame from the first base. In the germline V gene, CDR1 corresponds to MNHEY and CDR2 to SVGEGT. This entry comes from a study of human T cells and chemical hapten exposure (dated by TCRdb to the early 2020s). Background on the whole study: For sensitization, 2% DPC in acetone was applied to a 2 cm by 2 cm area of upper inner arm skin. Weekly therapeutic DPC doses were additionally applied to the scalp of patients throughout the approximately 23-week study period. Patch tests used Finn chambers with 0.01% DPC on the upper back, scored after 6 days by International Contact Dermatitis Research Group standards. Alopecia areata with under or over 50% scalp involvement, alopecia totalis and alopecia universalis were represented in the patient cohort, which was mostly female. Libraries were combined into a pool for sequencing, and differences in TCR yield between samples came mainly from small differences in library volumes within the pool. Peripheral blood TCR repertoire changes were tracked in vivo in alopecia patients during primary and secondary sensitization to the hapten diphenylcyclopropenone (DPC). Patient blood was sampled pre-sensitization (week 0) and at 2, 6 and about 24 weeks after DPC sensitization. About 27 alopecia patients gave blood for TCR sequencing at one to four time points (pre-sensitization, 2, 6 and 24 weeks).

Findings and caveats that apply to the study as a whole: Repeated subsampling changed both the strength of the expansion versus patch-test correlation and the threshold at which the correlation became significant. All patients had alopecia, a presumed autoimmune disease, so their immune response might differ from that of healthy individuals. No change with DPC sensitization was found in the number of TCRs above 1 in 1000 frequency, and no evidence of global repertoire structure alterations was found. Compared with pre-sensitization or healthy control sets, expanded TCRs formed significantly more large CDR3 similarity clusters, which is consistent with antigen-driven responses. Patch test score correlated positively with the number of PT1 expanded TCRs, reaching significance at thresholds 8, 16 and 32 but not at 4.

In light of the paper, this sample's time point label describes: pre-sensitization, week 0. What the treatment or condition label conveys for this sample: therapeutic diphenylcyclopropenone sensitization with weekly scalp DPC. At every patch-test visit, the blood draw took place before the patch test was put on. Patients were eligible if aged 18 to 70, diagnosed with alopecia and judged suitable for DPC therapy, and pregnant patients were excluded. Total RNA was extracted from unfractionated whole blood that had been collected in Tempus Blood RNA tubes. Libraries were constructed by RACE. Sequenced using a NextSeq 500. During library preparation, unique molecular identifiers were attached to individual cDNA molecules so that TCRs could be counted in a quantitative, reproducible way. Each blood RNA sample was used to sequence both TCR alpha and TCR beta chains. From the authors' description of their analysis: The median number of TCRs per sample was over 95,000, ranging from 23,224 to 690,600. The Decombinator software suite was used to annotate V, J and CDR3 in the TCR reads. To make PS versus PT1 abundance plots, every sample was subsampled to the same number of TCRs (28,000). TCRs were defined as expanded if absent before sensitization and observed at least eight times at the 2-week time point. TCRdb applied fastp at Q25 and MiXCR to the public reads, then kept only in-frame beta chains. Each entry is one CDR3 protein sequence, shown with its most common DNA and genes. The V and J calls were determined by TCRdb, not by the authors. The sample records under 300,000 distinct CDR3 sequences, roughly 8.9% of which are singletons. The ten most abundant clones make up 2.3% of the sample.

Here the chain combines TRBV6-2 or TRBV6-3 and TRBJ2-5; TRBD2 matches 8 bases in the middle. The sample consisted of whole blood, taken in connection with sensitization to the hapten diphenylcyclopropenone (DPC). This TCR derives from a woman in her 40s with alopecia areata. Some clones in this sample may be carry-over from other donors' samples. The nucleotides are TGTGCCAGCAGTAAAAGACTAGCGAGACAAGAGACCCAGTACTTC. It is translated as CASSKRLARQETQYF.